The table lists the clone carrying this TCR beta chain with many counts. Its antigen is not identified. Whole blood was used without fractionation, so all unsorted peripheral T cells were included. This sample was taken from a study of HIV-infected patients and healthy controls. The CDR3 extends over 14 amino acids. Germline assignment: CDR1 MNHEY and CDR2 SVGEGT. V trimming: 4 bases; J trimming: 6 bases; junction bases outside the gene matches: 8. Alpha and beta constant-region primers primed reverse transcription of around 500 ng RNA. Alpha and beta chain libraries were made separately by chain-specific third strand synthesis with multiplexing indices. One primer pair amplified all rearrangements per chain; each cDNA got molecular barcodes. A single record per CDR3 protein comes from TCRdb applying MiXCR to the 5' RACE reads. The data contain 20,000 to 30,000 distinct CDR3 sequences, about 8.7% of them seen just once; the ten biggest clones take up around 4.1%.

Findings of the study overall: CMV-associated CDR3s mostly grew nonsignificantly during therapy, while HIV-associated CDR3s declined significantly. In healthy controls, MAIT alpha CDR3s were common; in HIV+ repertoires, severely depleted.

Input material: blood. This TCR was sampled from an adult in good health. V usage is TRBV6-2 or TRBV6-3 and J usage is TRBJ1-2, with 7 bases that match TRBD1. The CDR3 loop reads CASSFSGTADGYTF. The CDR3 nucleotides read TGTGCCAGCAGTTTTAGTGGGACAGCGGATGGCTACACCTTC.